Listed below are T cell receptor beta chains from one sample, sequenced in a study of blood T cell repertoires in COVID-19. Profiled with immunoSEQ multiplex PCR; TCRdb holds only in-frame clones, not every one. The sample contains about 220,000 clones, around four fifths of which appear only once. Sequencing used peripheral blood. The receptor set was obtained from a man aged 25 to 45 with active or convalescent COVID-19. The CDR3 runs from the conserved cysteine through the conserved F or W. A D gene is named only where the DNA matches it firmly. Some rows mark clone size as missing; the rest say once, few, many or name a class of expanded clone.

size	V	J	D	CDR3	DNA
few	TRBV25-1	TRBJ1-1	-	CASTLGSRAFF	TGTGCCAGCACCCTAGGTAGTAGGGCTTTCTTT
-	TRBV27	TRBJ2-1	TRBD1	CASRGQVNNNEQFF	TGTGCCAGCAGGGGACAGGTCAACAACAATGAGCAGTTCTTC
-	TRBV18	TRBJ1-4	-	CASSPPNRVANEKLFF	TGTGCCAGCTCACCCCCTAACAGGGTGGCTAATGAAAAACTGTTTTTT
-	TRBV28	TRBJ2-2	TRBD1	CASRGQGNTGELFF	TGTGCCAGCAGAGGACAGGGAAACACCGGGGAGCTGTTTTTT
-	TRBV5-1	TRBJ1-2	TRBD1	CASSAGTGNGDYGYTF	TGCGCCAGCAGCGCCGGGACAGGGAATGGGGACTATGGCTACACCTTC
once	TRBV6-5	TRBJ1-2	-	CASSQGHPYGYTF	TGTGCCAGCAGTCAGGGACACCCCTATGGCTACACCTTC
-	TRBV28	TRBJ1-2	-	CASRTGTYGYTF	TGTGCCAGCAGAACAGGGACCTATGGCTACACCTTC
-	TRBV27	TRBJ2-7	-	CASSLTGTTISYEQYF	TGTGCCAGCAGTCTGACCGGGACAACCATTTCCTACGAGCAGTACTTC
-	TRBV6-2/TRBV6-3	TRBJ2-3	TRBD2	CASSYRAGGTDTQYF	TGTGCCAGCAGTTACAGAGCGGGGGGCACAGATACGCAGTATTTT
-	TRBV28	TRBJ1-2	-	CASSLQGWGYTF	TGTGCCAGCAGTTTACAGGGCTGGGGCTACACCTTC
once	TRBV6-1	TRBJ1-1	-	CASTAGLNTEAFF	TGTGCCAGCACGGCAGGGCTGAACACTGAAGCTTTCTTT
-	TRBV20-1	TRBJ2-5	TRBD2	CSASFAGGGETQYF	TGCAGTGCTAGTTTCGCGGGAGGGGGTGAGACCCAGTACTTC
once	TRBV18	TRBJ2-1	TRBD2	CASSLETSGGINEQFF	TGTGCCAGCTCCCTCGAGACTAGCGGGGGGATCAATGAGCAGTTCTTC
-	TRBV4-3	TRBJ1-2	-	CASSQTTDTYYGYTF	TGCGCCAGCAGCCAGACGACAGACACTTACTATGGCTACACCTTC
few	TRBV19	TRBJ1-1	TRBD1	CASSGRGGQWDTEAFF	TGTGCCAGTTCTGGGCGAGGGGGACAGTGGGACACTGAAGCTTTCTTT
-	TRBV11-1	TRBJ2-3	TRBD2	CASSLASRASGLTDTQYF	TGTGCCAGCAGCTTAGCTTCCCGGGCTAGCGGTCTCACAGATACGCAGTATTTT
-	TRBV2	TRBJ1-1	TRBD1	CATGGDSRTEAFF	TGTGCCACCGGGGGGGACAGTAGGACTGAAGCTTTCTTT
-	TRBV28	TRBJ1-6	TRBD1	CASRADRVFDGSYNSPLHF	TGTGCCAGCAGAGCCGACAGGGTGTTTGATGGTTCCTATAATTCACCCCTCCACTTT
-	TRBV6-5	TRBJ2-1	-	CASTIFREAGNEQFF	TGTGCCAGCACCATATTCCGAGAAGCGGGCAATGAGCAGTTCTTC
-	TRBV3-1/TRBV3-2	TRBJ2-4	TRBD2	CASSQREFSKNIQYF	TGTGCCAGCAGCCAGCGGGAGTTTAGCAAAAACATTCAGTACTTC
-	TRBV5-1	TRBJ2-7	-	CASSIEGQIDPLYEQYF	TGCGCCAGCTCCATCGAAGGACAGATTGATCCCCTCTACGAGCAGTACTTC
-	TRBV24-1	TRBJ2-1	-	CATSDLRGSSYNEQFF	TGTGCCACCAGTGATTTGAGGGGGAGCTCCTACAATGAGCAGTTCTTC
-	TRBV5-4	TRBJ1-4	-	CASSLGTSEKLFF	TGTGCCAGCAGCTTGGGGACATCGGAAAAACTGTTTTTT
-	TRBV9	TRBJ1-6	TRBD1	CASSGETGESNSPLHF	TGTGCCAGCAGCGGAGAGACAGGGGAGAGTAATTCACCCCTCCACTTT
-	TRBV5-3	TRBJ2-5	TRBD2	CARSFVGVAGLQETQYF	TGTGCCAGAAGCTTCGTCGGTGTAGCGGGCTTACAAGAGACCCAGTACTTC
-	TRBV28	TRBJ2-7	-	CASSETVPYEQYF	TGTGCCAGCAGTGAAACAGTCCCCTACGAGCAGTACTTC
-	TRBV9	TRBJ1-1	TRBD1	CASSGQGHTEAFF	TGTGCCAGCAGCGGACAGGGACACACTGAAGCTTTCTTT
-	TRBV6-2/TRBV6-3	TRBJ2-7	-	CASSYNFHRKGPYEQYF	TGTGCCAGCAGTTACAATTTCCACAGGAAGGGCCCCTACGAGCAGTACTTC